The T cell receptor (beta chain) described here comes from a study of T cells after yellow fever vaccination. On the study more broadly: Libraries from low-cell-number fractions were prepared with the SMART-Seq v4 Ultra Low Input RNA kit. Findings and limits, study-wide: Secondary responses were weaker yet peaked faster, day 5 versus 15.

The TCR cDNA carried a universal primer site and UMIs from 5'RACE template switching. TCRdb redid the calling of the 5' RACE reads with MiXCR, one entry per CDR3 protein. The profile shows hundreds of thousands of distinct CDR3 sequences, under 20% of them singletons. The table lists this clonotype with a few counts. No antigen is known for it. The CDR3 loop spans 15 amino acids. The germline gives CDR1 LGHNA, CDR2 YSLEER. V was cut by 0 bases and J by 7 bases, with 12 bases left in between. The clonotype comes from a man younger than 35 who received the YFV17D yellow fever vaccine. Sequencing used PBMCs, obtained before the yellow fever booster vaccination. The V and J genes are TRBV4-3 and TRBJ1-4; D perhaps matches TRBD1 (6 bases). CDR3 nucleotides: TGCGCCAGCAGCCAAGATCCACAGGGAATTGAAAAACTGTTTTTT. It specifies CASSQDPQGIEKLFF.